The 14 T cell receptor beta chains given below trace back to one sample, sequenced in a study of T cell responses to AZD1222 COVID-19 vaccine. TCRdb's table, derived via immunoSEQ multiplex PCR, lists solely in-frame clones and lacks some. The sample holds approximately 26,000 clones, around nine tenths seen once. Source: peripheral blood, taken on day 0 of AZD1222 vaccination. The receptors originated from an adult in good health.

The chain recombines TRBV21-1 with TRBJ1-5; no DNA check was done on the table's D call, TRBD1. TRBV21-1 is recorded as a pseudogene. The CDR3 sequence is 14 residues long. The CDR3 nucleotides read TGTGCCAGCATCCGGGCAGGGGTTGATCAGCCCCAGCATTTT. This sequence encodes CASIRAGVDQPQHF.

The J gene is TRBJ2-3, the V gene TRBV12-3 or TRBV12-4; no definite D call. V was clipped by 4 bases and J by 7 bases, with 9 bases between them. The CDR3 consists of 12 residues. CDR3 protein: CASSWNRYTQYF. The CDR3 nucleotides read TGTGCCAGCAGTTGGAATAGATATACGCAGTATTTT.

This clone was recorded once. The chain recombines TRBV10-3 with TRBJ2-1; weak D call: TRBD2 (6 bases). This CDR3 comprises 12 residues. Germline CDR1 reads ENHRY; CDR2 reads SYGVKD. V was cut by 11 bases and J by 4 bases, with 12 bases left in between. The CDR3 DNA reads TGTGCCGTGAGGACTACTTACAATGAGCAGTTCTTC. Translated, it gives CAVRTTYNEQFF.

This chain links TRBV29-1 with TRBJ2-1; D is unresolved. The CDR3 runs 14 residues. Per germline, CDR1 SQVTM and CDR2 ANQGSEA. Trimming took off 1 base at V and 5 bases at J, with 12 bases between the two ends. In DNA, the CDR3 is TGCAGCGTTGAAGGCTATCGCCGGGACAATGAGCAGTTCTTC. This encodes CSVEGYRRDNEQFF.

The CDR3 reads CASIWGSHGYTF. CDR3 DNA: TGTGCCAGCATCTGGGGATCCCATGGCTACACCTTC. The chain carries TRBV2 and TRBJ1-2; unclear D gene. Trimming took 7 bases from V and 6 from J, leaving 12 bases between them. Germline V gives CDR1 SNHLY, CDR2 FYNNEI. The CDR3 is made up of 12 amino acids.

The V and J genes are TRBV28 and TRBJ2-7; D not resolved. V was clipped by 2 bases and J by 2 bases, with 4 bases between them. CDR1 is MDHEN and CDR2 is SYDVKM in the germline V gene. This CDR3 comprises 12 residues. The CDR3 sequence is CASSLTTYEQYF. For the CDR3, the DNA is TGTGCCAGCAGTTTAACGACCTACGAGCAGTACTTC.

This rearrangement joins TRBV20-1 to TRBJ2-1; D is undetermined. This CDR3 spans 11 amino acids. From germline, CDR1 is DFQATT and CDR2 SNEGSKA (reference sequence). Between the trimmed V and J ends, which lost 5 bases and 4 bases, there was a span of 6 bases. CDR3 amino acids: CSALDYNEQFF. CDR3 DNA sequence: TGCAGTGCTTTAGATTACAATGAGCAGTTCTTC.

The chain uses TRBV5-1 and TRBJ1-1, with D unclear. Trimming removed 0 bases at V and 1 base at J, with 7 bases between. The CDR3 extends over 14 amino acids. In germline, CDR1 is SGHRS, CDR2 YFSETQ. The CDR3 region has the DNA TGCGCCAGCAGCTTGGACGGAGAGAACACTGAAGCTTTCTTT. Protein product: CASSLDGENTEAFF.

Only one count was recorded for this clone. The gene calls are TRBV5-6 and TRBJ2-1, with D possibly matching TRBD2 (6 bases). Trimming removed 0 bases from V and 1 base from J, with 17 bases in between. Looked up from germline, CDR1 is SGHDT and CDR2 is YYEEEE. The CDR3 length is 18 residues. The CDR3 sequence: CASSLEGGIGGSYNEQFF. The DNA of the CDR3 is TGTGCCAGCAGCTTGGAGGGCGGGATTGGGGGTTCCTACAATGAGCAGTTCTTC.

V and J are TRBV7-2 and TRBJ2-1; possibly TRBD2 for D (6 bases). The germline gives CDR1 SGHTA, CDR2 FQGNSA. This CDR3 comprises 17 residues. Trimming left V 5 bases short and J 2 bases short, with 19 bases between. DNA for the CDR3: TGTGCCAGCAGCGTCCCCACTTCGGGGAGGCCCTACAATGAGCAGTTCTTC. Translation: CASSVPTSGRPYNEQFF.

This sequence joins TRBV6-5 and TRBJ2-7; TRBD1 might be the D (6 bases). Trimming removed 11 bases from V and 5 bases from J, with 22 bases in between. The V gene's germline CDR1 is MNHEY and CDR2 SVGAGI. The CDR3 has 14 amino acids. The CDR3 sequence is CASSNGAGVDEQYF. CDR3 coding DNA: TGTGCCTCTTCAAATGGGGCAGGGGTCGACGAGCAGTACTTC.

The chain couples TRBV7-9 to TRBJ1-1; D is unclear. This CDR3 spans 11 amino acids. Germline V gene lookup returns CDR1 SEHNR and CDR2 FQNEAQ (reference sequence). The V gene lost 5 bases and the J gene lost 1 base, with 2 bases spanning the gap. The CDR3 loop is CASSTNTEAFF. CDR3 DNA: TGTGCCAGCAGCACGAACACTGAAGCTTTCTTT.

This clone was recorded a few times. CDR3 coding DNA: TGCGCCAGCAGCCTGGGGACTAGCGGGAGAGTATACGAGCAGTACTTC. It yields the protein CASSLGTSGRVYEQYF. This chain joins TRBV5-1 and TRBJ2-7, with 14 bases matching TRBD2. The junction had 7 bases not matched to a gene; V was cut back by 4 bases and J by 4 bases. Per the germline V gene, CDR1 is SGHRS and CDR2 is YFSETQ. The CDR3 is 16 residues long. Looking up the rest from reference TRBV5-1 and TRBJ2-7 gives the full variable domain: KAGVTQTPRYLIKTRGQQVTLSCSPISGHRSVSWYQQTPGQGLQFLFEYFSETQRNKGNFPGRFSGRQFSNSRSEMNVSTLELGDSALYLCASSLGTSGRVYEQYFGPGTRLTVT.

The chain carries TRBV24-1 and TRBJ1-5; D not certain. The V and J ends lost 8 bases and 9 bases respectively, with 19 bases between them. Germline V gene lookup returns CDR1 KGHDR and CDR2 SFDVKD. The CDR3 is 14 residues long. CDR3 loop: CATTPGQPGAPQHF. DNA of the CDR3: TGTGCCACCACCCCTGGCCAACCCGGTGCGCCCCAGCATTTT.